This T cell receptor beta chain was recovered during a study of metastatic and nonmetastatic thyroid tumors. Background on the study: Where malignant and benign thyroid patients were concerned, repertoires were compared across blood and tumor or nodule tissue.

The CDR3 has 12 amino acids. Germline CDR1 ENHRY, CDR2 SYGVKD. Remarks on this clone: Its ends do not fully match the called genes, so a read error is possible.

Original processing notes: The study took CDR3 differences across clinicopathological groups and made a distant-metastasis classifier for papillary thyroid cancer from them. TCRdb re-called the PCR reads with MiXCR. The V and J calls were not made by the authors but by TCRdb's processing. The sample consists of about 15,000 clones, under 25% of them appearing once. Patients had received no treatment of any kind before thyroid surgery. The receptor comes from a female donor with papillary thyroid cancer or a benign thyroid nodule (not recorded which). Some clones in this sample may be carry-over from other donors' samples. The sample was blood. This chain links TRBV10-3 with TRBJ2-7; D is uncertain. The CDR3 region is CAISEWAYDQYF. The CDR3 bases are TGTGCCATCAGTGAGTGGGCCTACGATCAGTACTTC.